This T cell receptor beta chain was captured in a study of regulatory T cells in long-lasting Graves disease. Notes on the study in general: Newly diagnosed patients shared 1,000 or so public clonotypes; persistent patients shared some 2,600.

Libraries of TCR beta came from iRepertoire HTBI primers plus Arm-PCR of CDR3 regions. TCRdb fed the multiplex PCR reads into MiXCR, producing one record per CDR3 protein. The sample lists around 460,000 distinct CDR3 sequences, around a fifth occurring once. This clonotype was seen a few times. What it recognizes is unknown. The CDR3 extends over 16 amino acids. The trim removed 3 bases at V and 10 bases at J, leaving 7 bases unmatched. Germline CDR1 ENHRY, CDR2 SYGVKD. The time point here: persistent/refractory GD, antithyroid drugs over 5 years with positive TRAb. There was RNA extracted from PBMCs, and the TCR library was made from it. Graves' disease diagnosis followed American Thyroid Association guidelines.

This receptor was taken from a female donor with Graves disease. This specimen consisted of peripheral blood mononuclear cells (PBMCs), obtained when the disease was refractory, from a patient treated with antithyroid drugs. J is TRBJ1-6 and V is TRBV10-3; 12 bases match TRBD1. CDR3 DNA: TGTGCCATCAGTGATGGGACAGGGGGCTCCGGGTCACCCCTCCACTTT. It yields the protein CAISDGTGGSGSPLHF.